This T cell receptor (beta chain) was identified in a study of blood T cells in healthy people across ages. Study context: With template switching, about one barcoded beta molecule was captured per two T cells. Overall study results and limits: Using unsorted PBMCs precluded a conclusive naive versus antigen-experienced comparison.

Note on this clonotype: Its antigen is still unknown.

V dropped 11 bases and J dropped 2; count of bases not matched to a gene: 4. The CDR3 length is 12 residues. Germline CDR1 reads SNHLY; CDR2 reads FYNNEI. Healthy Caucasians from Russia aged about 6 to 100 served as donors. Then a second PCR, running roughly 7 to 11 cycles, was carried out with a sample-barcoded 5' primer and a J-beta primer mix. Using its own MiXCR run on the 5' RACE reads, TCRdb lists one record per CDR3 protein. The sample shows 1.5 million to 2 million distinct CDR3 sequences, roughly 30% of them seen only once. Sequencing was done on a sample of blood. The V call is TRBV2, the J call TRBJ2-7; 9 positions match TRBD1. The sequence was obtained from a woman aged 25-40 years in good health. The CDR3 coding sequence is TGTGCCGGACAGGGGCCAGCCTACGAGCAGTACTTC. This translates into CAGQGPAYEQYF.